This is a list of T cell receptor beta chains from one sample in a study of CXCR3-negative and CXCR3-positive naive CD8 T cells. Reanalyzing the 5' RACE reads, TCRdb keeps one entry per CDR3 protein, without DNA. The table lists about 40,000 distinct CDR3 sequences, with more than 7.5% in the top ten. Material for sequencing was memory CD8+ T cells from blood. The receptors stem from a human donor in good health. Some clones in this sample may be carry-over from other donors' samples. Both conserved end residues are part of each CDR3. Fields, in order: J gene, V gene, clone size, CDR3 protein. A row's size may be missing; if present it is once, few, many or a size class.

J gene: TRBJ2-1
V gene: TRBV29-1
clone size: .
CDR3 protein: CSVEGLAGVNEQFF

J gene: TRBJ2-7
V gene: TRBV5-6
clone size: .
CDR3 protein: CASSFNRGSYEQYF

J gene: TRBJ1-2
V gene: TRBV27
clone size: .
CDR3 protein: CASSPAGFYGYTF

J gene: TRBJ1-2
V gene: TRBV28
clone size: medium-sized
CDR3 protein: CVSDSGYYGYTF

J gene: TRBJ2-2
V gene: TRBV4-3
clone size: .
CDR3 protein: CASSRQGNTGELFF

J gene: TRBJ2-1
V gene: TRBV6-5
clone size: .
CDR3 protein: CASSYLRGAYNEQFF

J gene: TRBJ1-5
V gene: TRBV7-6
clone size: .
CDR3 protein: CASSFLNQPQHF

J gene: TRBJ2-2
V gene: TRBV5-5
clone size: .
CDR3 protein: CASSWEQANTGELFF

J gene: TRBJ1-5
V gene: TRBV9
clone size: .
CDR3 protein: CASSGGAGNQPQHF

J gene: TRBJ2-1
V gene: TRBV7-3
clone size: .
CDR3 protein: CASSLIGQSAYNEQFF

J gene: TRBJ2-1
V gene: TRBV29-1
clone size: .
CDR3 protein: CSVDSGVYNEQFF

J gene: TRBJ2-1
V gene: TRBV7-9
clone size: .
CDR3 protein: CASSPTSGVGSYNEQFF

J gene: TRBJ1-6
V gene: TRBV15
clone size: .
CDR3 protein: CATSPVGTTYNSPLHF

J gene: TRBJ2-5
V gene: TRBV27
clone size: .
CDR3 protein: CASAGLEETQYF

J gene: TRBJ2-1
V gene: TRBV7-9
clone size: .
CDR3 protein: CASSLEDEQFF

J gene: TRBJ2-1
V gene: TRBV20-1
clone size: .
CDR3 protein: CSARPTGPLYNEQFF

J gene: TRBJ2-5
V gene: TRBV28
clone size: .
CDR3 protein: CASSPGLGVQETQYF

J gene: TRBJ2-7
V gene: TRBV28
clone size: .
CDR3 protein: CASSLTYEQYF

J gene: TRBJ1-5
V gene: TRBV7-9
clone size: .
CDR3 protein: CASSLGDRDSNQPQHF

J gene: TRBJ2-1
V gene: TRBV27
clone size: .
CDR3 protein: CASSLSKGRDLGHNEQFF

J gene: TRBJ2-7
V gene: TRBV6-6
clone size: .
CDR3 protein: CASSPPGQSYEQYF

J gene: TRBJ1-4
V gene: TRBV10-3
clone size: .
CDR3 protein: CAISEEGTLTNEKLFF

J gene: TRBJ2-7
V gene: TRBV27
clone size: .
CDR3 protein: CASSRAGTPSYEQYF

J gene: TRBJ1-2
V gene: TRBV12-3/TRBV12-4
clone size: .
CDR3 protein: CASSLGTGGHYGYTF

J gene: TRBJ2-2
V gene: TRBV21-1
clone size: .
CDR3 protein: CASSKRRGLAESNTGELFF

J gene: TRBJ2-2
V gene: TRBV3-1
clone size: .
CDR3 protein: CASSQGGAGELFF

J gene: TRBJ1-1
V gene: TRBV4-1
clone size: .
CDR3 protein: CASSQEGWAPSTEAFF

J gene: TRBJ2-1
V gene: TRBV12-3/TRBV12-4
clone size: .
CDR3 protein: CASSPQDRDRINEQFF

J gene: TRBJ2-1
V gene: TRBV29-1
clone size: .
CDR3 protein: CSVLRWGESSYNEQFF

J gene: TRBJ2-1
V gene: TRBV12-3/TRBV12-4
clone size: .
CDR3 protein: CASSLTQGWGAHEQFF

J gene: TRBJ2-7
V gene: TRBV15
clone size: .
CDR3 protein: CATSRVGAPYEQYF

J gene: TRBJ2-1
V gene: TRBV11-3
clone size: .
CDR3 protein: CASSSSSNEQFF

J gene: TRBJ1-2
V gene: TRBV25-1
clone size: .
CDR3 protein: CASSEYRAGDGYTF

J gene: TRBJ2-1
V gene: TRBV4-3
clone size: .
CDR3 protein: CASSPPAGVRGDEQFF